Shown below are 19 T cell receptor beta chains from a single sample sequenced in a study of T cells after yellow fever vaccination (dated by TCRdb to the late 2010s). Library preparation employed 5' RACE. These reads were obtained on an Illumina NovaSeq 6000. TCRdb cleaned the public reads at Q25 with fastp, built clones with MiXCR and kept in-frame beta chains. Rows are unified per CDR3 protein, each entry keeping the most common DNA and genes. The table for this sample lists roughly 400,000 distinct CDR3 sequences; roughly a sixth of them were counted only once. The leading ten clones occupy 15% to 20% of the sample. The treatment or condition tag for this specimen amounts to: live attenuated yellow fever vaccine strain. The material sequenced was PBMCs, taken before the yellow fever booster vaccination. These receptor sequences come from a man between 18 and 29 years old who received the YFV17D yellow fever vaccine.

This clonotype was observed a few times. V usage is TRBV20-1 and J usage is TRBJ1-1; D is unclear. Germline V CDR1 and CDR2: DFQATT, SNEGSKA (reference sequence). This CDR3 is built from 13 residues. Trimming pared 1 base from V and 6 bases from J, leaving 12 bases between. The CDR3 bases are TGCAGTGCTAGAGCAATGAGGCGCGCTGAAGCTTTCTTT. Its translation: CSARAMRRAEAFF.

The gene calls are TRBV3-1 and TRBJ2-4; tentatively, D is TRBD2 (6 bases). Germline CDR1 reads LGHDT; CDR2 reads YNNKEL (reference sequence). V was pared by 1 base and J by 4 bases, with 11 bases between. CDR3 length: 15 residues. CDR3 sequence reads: CASSQGYGTKNIQYF. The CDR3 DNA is TGTGCCAGCAGCCAAGGGTACGGGACTAAAAACATTCAGTACTTC. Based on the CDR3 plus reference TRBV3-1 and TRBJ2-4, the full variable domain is DTAVSQTPKYLVTQMGNDKSIKCEQNLGHDTMYWYKQDSKKFLKIMFSYNNKELIINETVPNRFSPKSPDKAHLNLHINSLELGDSAVYFCASSQGYGTKNIQYFGAGTRLSVL.

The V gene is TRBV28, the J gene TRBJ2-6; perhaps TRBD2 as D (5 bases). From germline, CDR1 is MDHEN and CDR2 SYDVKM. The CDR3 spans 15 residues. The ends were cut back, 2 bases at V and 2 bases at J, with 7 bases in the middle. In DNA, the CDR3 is TGTGCCAGCAGTTTAGCCGGGACTGGGGCCAACGTCCTGACTTTC. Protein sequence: CASSLAGTGANVLTF.

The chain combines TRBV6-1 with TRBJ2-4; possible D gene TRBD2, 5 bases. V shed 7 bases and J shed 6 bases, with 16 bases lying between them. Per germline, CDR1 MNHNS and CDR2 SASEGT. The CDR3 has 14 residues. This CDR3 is CASINSGILNIQYF. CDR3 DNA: TGTGCCAGCATCAACTCCGGGATACTAAACATTCAGTACTTC.

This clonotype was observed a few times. CDR3 coding DNA: TGCGCCAGCAGCCCCCAATGGACAGGGGGGGGCTACTATAGCAATCAGCCCCAGCATTTT. This codes for CASSPQWTGGGYYSNQPQHF. The chain has TRBV4-1 and TRBJ1-5, with TRBD1 matching over 10 bases. The V gene's germline CDR1 is MGHRA and CDR2 YSYEKL. This CDR3 contains 20 residues. J was trimmed by 0 bases and V by 4 bases; bases with no gene match: 15.

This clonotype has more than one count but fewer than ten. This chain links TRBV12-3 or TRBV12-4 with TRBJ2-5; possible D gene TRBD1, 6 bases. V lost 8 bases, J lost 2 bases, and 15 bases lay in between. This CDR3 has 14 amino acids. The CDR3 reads CASGLGTRQETQYF. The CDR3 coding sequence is TGTGCCAGCGGGTTAGGGACAAGACAAGAGACCCAGTACTTC.

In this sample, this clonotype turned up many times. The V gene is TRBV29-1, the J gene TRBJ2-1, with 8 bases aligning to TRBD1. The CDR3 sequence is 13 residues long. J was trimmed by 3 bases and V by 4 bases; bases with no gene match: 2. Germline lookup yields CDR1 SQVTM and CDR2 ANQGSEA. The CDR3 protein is CSVGQGFYNEQFF. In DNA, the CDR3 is TGCAGCGTTGGACAGGGGTTCTACAATGAGCAGTTCTTC.

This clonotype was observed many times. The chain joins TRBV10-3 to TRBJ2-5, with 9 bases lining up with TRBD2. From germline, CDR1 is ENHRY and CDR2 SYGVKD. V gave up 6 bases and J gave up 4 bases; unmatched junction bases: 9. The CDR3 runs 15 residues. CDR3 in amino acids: CAISPGGGRAETQYF. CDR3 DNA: TGTGCCATCAGCCCGGGGGGCGGGAGGGCAGAGACCCAGTACTTC.

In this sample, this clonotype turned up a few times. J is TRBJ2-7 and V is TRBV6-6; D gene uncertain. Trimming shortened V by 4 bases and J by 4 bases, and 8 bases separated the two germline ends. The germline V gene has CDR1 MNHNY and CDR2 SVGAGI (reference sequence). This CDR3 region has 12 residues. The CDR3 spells CASSFGFYEQYV. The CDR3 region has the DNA TGTGCCAGCAGTTTTGGGTTTTACGAGCAGTACGTC.

In DNA, the CDR3 is TGTGCCAGCAGTGACCCCCCTAGCACAGATACGCAGTATTTT. Translating gives CASSDPPSTDTQYF. The J gene is TRBJ2-3, the V gene TRBV25-1; D is ambiguous. V was shortened by 3 bases and J by 0 bases, with 7 bases between the two germline ends. CDR1 is MGHDK and CDR2 is SYGVNS in the germline V gene. There are 14 residues in the CDR3.

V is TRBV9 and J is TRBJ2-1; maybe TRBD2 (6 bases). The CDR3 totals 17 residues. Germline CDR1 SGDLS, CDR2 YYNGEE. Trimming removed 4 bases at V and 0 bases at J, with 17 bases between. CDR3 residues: CASSPGLVDPSYNEQFF. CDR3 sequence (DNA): TGTGCCAGCAGCCCGGGACTGGTGGACCCCTCCTACAATGAGCAGTTCTTC.

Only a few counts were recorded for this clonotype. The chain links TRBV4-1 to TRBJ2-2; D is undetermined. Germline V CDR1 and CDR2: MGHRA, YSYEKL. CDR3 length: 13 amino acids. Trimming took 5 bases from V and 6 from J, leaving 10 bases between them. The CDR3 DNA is TGCGCCAGCAGCTCCACCCTTCCCGGGGAGCTGTTTTTT. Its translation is CASSSTLPGELFF.

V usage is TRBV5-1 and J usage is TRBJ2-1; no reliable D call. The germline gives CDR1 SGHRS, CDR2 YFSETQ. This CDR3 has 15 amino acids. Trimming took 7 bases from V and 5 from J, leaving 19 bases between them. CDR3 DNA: TGCGCCAGCGGCCGTCTCGGGTTCGCAAACAATGAGCAGTTCTTC. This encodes CASGRLGFANNEQFF.

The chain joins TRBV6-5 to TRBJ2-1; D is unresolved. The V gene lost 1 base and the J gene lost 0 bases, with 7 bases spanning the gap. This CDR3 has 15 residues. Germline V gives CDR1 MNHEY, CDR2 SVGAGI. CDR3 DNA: TGTGCCAGCAGTTACTTGGTGAGCTCCTACAATGAGCAGTTCTTC. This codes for CASSYLVSSYNEQFF.

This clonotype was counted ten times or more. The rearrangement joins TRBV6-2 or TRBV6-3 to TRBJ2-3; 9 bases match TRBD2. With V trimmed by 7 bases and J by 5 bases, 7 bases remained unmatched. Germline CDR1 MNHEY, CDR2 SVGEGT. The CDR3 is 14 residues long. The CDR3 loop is CASTPRRGGDTQYF. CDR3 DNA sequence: TGTGCCAGCACACCCCGGCGGGGGGGAGATACGCAGTATTTT.

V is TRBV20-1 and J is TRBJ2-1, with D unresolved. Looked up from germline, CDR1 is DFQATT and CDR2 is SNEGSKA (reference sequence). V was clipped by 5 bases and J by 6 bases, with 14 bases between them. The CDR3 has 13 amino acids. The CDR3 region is CSAPTPPSNEQFF. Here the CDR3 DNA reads TGCAGTGCTCCCACCCCCCCTAGCAATGAGCAGTTCTTC.

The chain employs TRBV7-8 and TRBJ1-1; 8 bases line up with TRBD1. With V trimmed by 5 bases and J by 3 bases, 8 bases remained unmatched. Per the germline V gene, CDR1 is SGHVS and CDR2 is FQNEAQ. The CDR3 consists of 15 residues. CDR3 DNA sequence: TGTGCCAGCAGCCCACGGACAGGGCGAGACACTGAAGCTTTCTTT. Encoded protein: CASSPRTGRDTEAFF.

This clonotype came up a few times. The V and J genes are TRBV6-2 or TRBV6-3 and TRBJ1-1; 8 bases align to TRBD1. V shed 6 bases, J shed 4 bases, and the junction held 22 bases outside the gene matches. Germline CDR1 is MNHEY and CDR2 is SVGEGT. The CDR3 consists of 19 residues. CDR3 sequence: CASRPLTHRGGLVSTEAFF. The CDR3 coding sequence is TGTGCCAGCAGGCCTCTCACTCACAGGGGGGGGCTGGTGAGCACTGAAGCTTTCTTT.

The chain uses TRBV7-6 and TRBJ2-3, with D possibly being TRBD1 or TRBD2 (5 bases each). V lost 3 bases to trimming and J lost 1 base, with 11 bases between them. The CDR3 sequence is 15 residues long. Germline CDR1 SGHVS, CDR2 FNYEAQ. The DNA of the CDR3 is TGTGCCAGCAGCTTCCGAGGGGAGCGCACAGATACGCAGTATTTT. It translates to CASSFRGERTDTQYF.